These T cell receptor beta chains were read from a single sample in a study of response to subunit inactivated influenza vaccine. TCRdb redid the calling of the RT-PCR reads with MiXCR, one entry per CDR3 protein. The repertoire holds about 650,000 distinct CDR3 sequences, with 15% to 19% as singletons. Sequenced here: PBMCs from blood, sampled approximately 13 days after vaccination. The source of these receptors is a middle-aged man who received an inactivated influenza vaccine. The CDR3 runs from the conserved cysteine through the conserved F or W. The D gene is left open where the match is weak. Size tells how often a clone was seen (once, few, many) or the class of an expanded clone, and some rows leave it out.

J gene: TRBJ2-2; D gene: TRBD2; clone size: .; V gene: TRBV20-1; CDR3 length: 16; CDR3 DNA: TGCAGTGCTAGAGCGGTCGCGGGAGGGCCCTCCGGGGAGCTGTTTTTT; CDR3 protein: CSARAVAGGPSGELFF
J gene: TRBJ1-1; D gene: .; clone size: few; V gene: TRBV20-1; CDR3 length: 14; CDR3 DNA: TGCAGTGCTAGACTCAGGGGTTGGGGCACTGAAGCTTTCTTT; CDR3 protein: CSARLRGWGTEAFF
J gene: TRBJ2-5; D gene: .; clone size: .; V gene: TRBV3-1; CDR3 length: 15; CDR3 DNA: TGTGCCAGCAATCCAGCGGGCGACGGGAAAGAGACCCAGTACTTC; CDR3 protein: CASNPAGDGKETQYF
J gene: TRBJ2-2; D gene: .; clone size: .; V gene: TRBV7-9; CDR3 length: 15; CDR3 DNA: TGTGCCAGCAGCCCACGTTATGATATTACCGGGGAGCTGTTTTTT; CDR3 protein: CASSPRYDITGELFF
J gene: TRBJ2-5; D gene: TRBD1; clone size: .; V gene: TRBV20-1; CDR3 length: 15; CDR3 DNA: TGCAGTGCTAGAATAACGGACAGGATCCAAGAGACCCAGTACTTC; CDR3 protein: CSARITDRIQETQYF
J gene: TRBJ1-1; D gene: .; clone size: many; V gene: TRBV3-1; CDR3 length: 11; CDR3 DNA: TGTGCCAGCACAGGCCCCTCTGAAGCTTTCTTT; CDR3 protein: CASTGPSEAFF
J gene: TRBJ2-2; D gene: .; clone size: .; V gene: TRBV7-3; CDR3 length: 13; CDR3 DNA: TGTGCCAGCAGCTTAATGAGAGCCGGGGAGCTGTTTTTT; CDR3 protein: CASSLMRAGELFF
J gene: TRBJ2-3; D gene: .; clone size: few; V gene: TRBV28; CDR3 length: 15; CDR3 DNA: TGTGCCAGCGGCCTTACGGGGGCACTTGGAGATACGCAGTATTTT; CDR3 protein: CASGLTGALGDTQYF
J gene: TRBJ1-3; D gene: .; clone size: few; V gene: TRBV20-1; CDR3 length: 13; CDR3 DNA: TGCAGTGCTAGGTCAATCGCTGGAAACACCATATATTTT; CDR3 protein: CSARSIAGNTIYF
J gene: TRBJ2-2; D gene: TRBD2; clone size: .; V gene: TRBV10-3; CDR3 length: 15; CDR3 DNA: TGTGCCACCGTTGCCGGGACTAGGAACACCGGGGAGCTGTTTTTT; CDR3 protein: CATVAGTRNTGELFF
J gene: TRBJ2-3; D gene: .; clone size: few; V gene: TRBV15; CDR3 length: 16; CDR3 DNA: TGTGCCACCAGCAGAGAGGGGACCGGATGGACAGATACGCAGTATTTT; CDR3 protein: CATSREGTGWTDTQYF
J gene: TRBJ2-1; D gene: .; clone size: few; V gene: TRBV9; CDR3 length: 19; CDR3 DNA: TGTGCCAGCAGCGAACACAGCTCCCAAATGCTAAGGCGGTACAATGAGCAGTTCTTC; CDR3 protein: CASSEHSSQMLRRYNEQFF
J gene: TRBJ1-1; D gene: .; clone size: .; V gene: TRBV4-3; CDR3 length: 15; CDR3 DNA: TGCGCCAGCAGCCAAGGGCCTGGGGGAAACACTGAAGCTTTCTTT; CDR3 protein: CASSQGPGGNTEAFF
J gene: TRBJ1-1; D gene: TRBD1; clone size: .; V gene: TRBV7-9; CDR3 length: 15; CDR3 DNA: TGTGCCAGCAGCTTAGAGGCCAGGGGGCGGACTGAAGCTTTCTTT; CDR3 protein: CASSLEARGRTEAFF
J gene: TRBJ1-6; D gene: .; clone size: few; V gene: TRBV4-3; CDR3 length: 15; CDR3 DNA: TGCGCCAGCAGCCAAGATGCAGGACTCTATTCACCCCTCCACTTT; CDR3 protein: CASSQDAGLYSPLHF
J gene: TRBJ2-1; D gene: TRBD2; clone size: few; V gene: TRBV6-1; CDR3 length: 14; CDR3 DNA: TGTGCCAGCACCGGGAGGGGTGTCTACAATGAGCAGTTCTTC; CDR3 protein: CASTGRGVYNEQFF
J gene: TRBJ2-1; D gene: TRBD1; clone size: few; V gene: TRBV11-1; CDR3 length: 15; CDR3 DNA: TGTGCCAGCAGCTTGGGGACAGGGGTTGGTTATGAGCAGTTCTTC; CDR3 protein: CASSLGTGVGYEQFF
J gene: TRBJ2-5; D gene: .; clone size: .; V gene: TRBV7-7; CDR3 length: 16; CDR3 DNA: TGTGCTAGCAGCTTAGGAGTAGCGGTGTACCAAGAGACCCAGTACTTC; CDR3 protein: CASSLGVAVYQETQYF
J gene: TRBJ2-5; D gene: .; clone size: many; V gene: TRBV29-1; CDR3 length: 13; CDR3 DNA: TGCAGCGTTGCCGGGTCCGTCCAAGAGACCCAGTACTTC; CDR3 protein: CSVAGSVQETQYF
J gene: TRBJ2-1; D gene: TRBD2; clone size: .; V gene: TRBV7-6; CDR3 length: 14; CDR3 DNA: TGTGCCAGCAGCTTATTGCGGGGGGGGAATGAGCAGTTCTTC; CDR3 protein: CASSLLRGGNEQFF
J gene: TRBJ2-1; D gene: .; clone size: .; V gene: TRBV4-1; CDR3 length: 13; CDR3 DNA: TGCGCCAGCAGCCAGCAGGGGCGCAATGAGCAGTTCTTC; CDR3 protein: CASSQQGRNEQFF
J gene: TRBJ1-1; D gene: .; clone size: .; V gene: TRBV10-3; CDR3 length: 12; CDR3 DNA: TGTGCCATCTCCGGGGGCGGGCTAGGAGCTTTCTTT; CDR3 protein: CAISGGGLGAFF
J gene: TRBJ2-7; D gene: TRBD2; clone size: .; V gene: TRBV11-2; CDR3 length: 16; CDR3 DNA: TGTGCCAGCAGCTTAACCCGGACTAGCGGCGGGTACGAGCAGTACTTC; CDR3 protein: CASSLTRTSGGYEQYF
J gene: TRBJ1-3; D gene: TRBD1; clone size: many; V gene: TRBV20-1; CDR3 length: 13; CDR3 DNA: TGCAGTGCTACGACAGGGGTTGGAAACACCATATATTTT; CDR3 protein: CSATTGVGNTIYF
J gene: TRBJ2-7; D gene: .; clone size: few; V gene: TRBV28; CDR3 length: 14; CDR3 DNA: TGTGCCAGCAGTTTATTGGGCAGGGATTACGAGCAGTACTTC; CDR3 protein: CASSLLGRDYEQYF
J gene: TRBJ2-1; D gene: .; clone size: .; V gene: TRBV4-3; CDR3 length: 15; CDR3 DNA: TGCGCCAGCAGCCAAGTGCGGACCTCCTACAATGAGCAGTTCTTC; CDR3 protein: CASSQVRTSYNEQFF
J gene: TRBJ1-3; D gene: .; clone size: .; V gene: TRBV18; CDR3 length: 17; CDR3 DNA: TGTGCCAGCTCACCCAGCCCTGACCCCTTCTCTGGAAACACCATATATTTT; CDR3 protein: CASSPSPDPFSGNTIYF
J gene: TRBJ2-1; D gene: .; clone size: .; V gene: TRBV20-1; CDR3 length: 12; CDR3 DNA: TGCAGTGCTAAAAAGGGCGGCCATGAGCAGTTCTTC; CDR3 protein: CSAKKGGHEQFF
J gene: TRBJ2-3; D gene: TRBD2; clone size: few; V gene: TRBV2; CDR3 length: 16; CDR3 DNA: TGTGCCAGCACCCGACCGGGACTAGCGGACACAGATACGCAGTATTTT; CDR3 protein: CASTRPGLADTDTQYF
J gene: TRBJ2-7; D gene: .; clone size: .; V gene: TRBV20-1; CDR3 length: 13; CDR3 DNA: TGCAGTGCTAGAGGAAGATCTACCTACGAGCAGTACTTC; CDR3 protein: CSARGRSTYEQYF
J gene: TRBJ2-1; D gene: TRBD2; clone size: .; V gene: TRBV20-1; CDR3 length: 15; CDR3 DNA: TGCAGTGCTAGAGAGCCGGGAGGGCCGGGTAATGAGCAGTTCTTC; CDR3 protein: CSAREPGGPGNEQFF
J gene: TRBJ1-1; D gene: .; clone size: few; V gene: TRBV6-1; CDR3 length: 14; CDR3 DNA: TGTGCCAGCACCGAAAATAGGGACACCACAAAGGCTTTCTTT; CDR3 protein: CASTENRDTTKAFF
J gene: TRBJ1-1; D gene: .; clone size: many; V gene: TRBV12-3/TRBV12-4; CDR3 length: 13; CDR3 DNA: TGTGCCAGCCGACCGACACTGAACACTGAAGCTTTCTTT; CDR3 protein: CASRPTLNTEAFF
J gene: TRBJ2-2; D gene: TRBD2; clone size: .; V gene: TRBV4-3; CDR3 length: 16; CDR3 DNA: TGCGCCAGCAGCCACCTACTAGCGGGAGTGGCCGGGGAGCTGTTTTTT; CDR3 protein: CASSHLLAGVAGELFF
J gene: TRBJ2-7; D gene: .; clone size: .; V gene: TRBV15; CDR3 length: 14; CDR3 DNA: TGTGCCACCAGCGTAAGACAGGTTGGGGACGAGCAGTACTTC; CDR3 protein: CATSVRQVGDEQYF
J gene: TRBJ2-7; D gene: TRBD2; clone size: .; V gene: TRBV3-1; CDR3 length: 15; CDR3 DNA: TGTGCCAGCAGCCAAAACGGGAGGACTAGCGGCGAGCAGTACTTC; CDR3 protein: CASSQNGRTSGEQYF
J gene: TRBJ2-6; D gene: TRBD1; clone size: .; V gene: TRBV4-3; CDR3 length: 18; CDR3 DNA: TGCGCCAGCAGCTGGCGGACAGGGGCGAACTCTGGGGCCAACGTCCTGACTTTC; CDR3 protein: CASSWRTGANSGANVLTF
J gene: TRBJ2-7; D gene: .; clone size: few; V gene: TRBV12-5; CDR3 length: 14; CDR3 DNA: TGTGCTAGTGGCATAGACGGGTCCGGAGGGGAGCAGTACTTC; CDR3 protein: CASGIDGSGGEQYF
J gene: TRBJ2-1; D gene: .; clone size: many; V gene: TRBV7-2; CDR3 length: 17; CDR3 DNA: TGTGCCAGCAGCTTAGCAGTAGGGCATAGCTCCTACAATGAGCAGTTCTTC; CDR3 protein: CASSLAVGHSSYNEQFF
J gene: TRBJ2-5; D gene: .; clone size: .; V gene: TRBV11-2; CDR3 length: 15; CDR3 DNA: TGTGCCAGCAGCTTAGATCTAGGCCGGGGAGAGACCCAGTACTTC; CDR3 protein: CASSLDLGRGETQYF
J gene: TRBJ2-1; D gene: .; clone size: .; V gene: TRBV11-2; CDR3 length: 15; CDR3 DNA: TGTGCCAGCAGCTTAGATGGTAATCGTTACAATGAGCAGTTCTTC; CDR3 protein: CASSLDGNRYNEQFF
J gene: TRBJ2-1; D gene: .; clone size: many; V gene: TRBV12-3/TRBV12-4; CDR3 length: 14; CDR3 DNA: TGTGCCAGCAGTTTACTCCGAGGGAGGAATGAGCAGTTCTTC; CDR3 protein: CASSLLRGRNEQFF
J gene: TRBJ2-1; D gene: .; clone size: .; V gene: TRBV7-8; CDR3 length: 12; CDR3 DNA: TGTGCCAGCAGCGACGTGGTCGGTGAGCAGTTCTTC; CDR3 protein: CASSDVVGEQFF
J gene: TRBJ1-3; D gene: TRBD1; clone size: few; V gene: TRBV12-3/TRBV12-4; CDR3 length: 18; CDR3 DNA: TGTGCCAGCAGTCGAGACCGGGACAGGTTGTACTCTGGAAACACCATATATTTT; CDR3 protein: CASSRDRDRLYSGNTIYF
J gene: TRBJ2-7; D gene: .; clone size: many; V gene: TRBV9; CDR3 length: 15; CDR3 DNA: TGTGCCAGCAGCGTGGACCCCGGGACAACTTACGAGCAGTACTTC; CDR3 protein: CASSVDPGTTYEQYF
J gene: TRBJ2-1; D gene: .; clone size: few; V gene: TRBV30; CDR3 length: 12; CDR3 DNA: TGTGCCTGGAGTGGGGGTTACAATGAGCAGTTCTTC; CDR3 protein: CAWSGGYNEQFF
J gene: TRBJ2-2; D gene: .; clone size: .; V gene: TRBV28; CDR3 length: 15; CDR3 DNA: TGTGCCAGCAGTCCTGACAAGATCGCCACCGGGGAGCTGTTTTTT; CDR3 protein: CASSPDKIATGELFF
J gene: TRBJ2-1; D gene: TRBD2; clone size: few; V gene: TRBV6-2/TRBV6-3; CDR3 length: 17; CDR3 DNA: TGTGCCAGCAGTGACCTGACTAGCGGGAAGAGCTGGAATGAGCAGTTCTTC; CDR3 protein: CASSDLTSGKSWNEQFF
J gene: TRBJ1-5; D gene: .; clone size: many; V gene: TRBV6-2/TRBV6-3; CDR3 length: 13; CDR3 DNA: TGTGCCAGCAGTTACGGCCCGTATCAGCCCCAGCATTTT; CDR3 protein: CASSYGPYQPQHF
J gene: TRBJ2-5; D gene: TRBD2; clone size: few; V gene: TRBV6-2/TRBV6-3; CDR3 length: 15; CDR3 DNA: TGTGCCAGCAGGCGAGCGGGGGGTGAACAAGAGACCCAGTACTTC; CDR3 protein: CASRRAGGEQETQYF
J gene: TRBJ2-7; D gene: .; clone size: few; V gene: TRBV5-6; CDR3 length: 17; CDR3 DNA: TGTGCCAGCAGCTCCGGCGGCGGTTTTTTACTCGCACGGGAGCAGTACTTC; CDR3 protein: CASSSGGGFLLAREQYF
J gene: TRBJ2-7; D gene: .; clone size: few; V gene: TRBV11-2; CDR3 length: 14; CDR3 DNA: TGTGCCAGCAGCCACCAGGGGCCCCCCTACGAGCAGTACTTC; CDR3 protein: CASSHQGPPYEQYF
J gene: TRBJ2-3; D gene: TRBD1; clone size: .; V gene: TRBV7-9; CDR3 length: 17; CDR3 DNA: TGTGCCAGCAGCTTAGGAGACAGGGGACCTCGCTTTGATACGCAGTATTTT; CDR3 protein: CASSLGDRGPRFDTQYF
J gene: TRBJ2-1; D gene: .; clone size: .; V gene: TRBV15; CDR3 length: 17; CDR3 DNA: TGTGCCACCAGCAGAGAGGTAGCCATGAGCTCCTACAATGAGCAGTTCTTC; CDR3 protein: CATSREVAMSSYNEQFF
J gene: TRBJ2-7; D gene: TRBD2; clone size: few; V gene: TRBV29-1; CDR3 length: 13; CDR3 DNA: TGCAGCGCGGACACTAGCGGGGCAGGCGAGCAGTACTTC; CDR3 protein: CSADTSGAGEQYF